A selection of T cell receptor beta chains follows, all from one sample in a study of blood T cell repertoires in COVID-19. Only in-frame clones appear in the TCRdb table, and some are missing; sequencing was by immunoSEQ multiplex PCR. The table has 130,000 to 150,000 clones, 85% seen once. The sequencing sample was made of peripheral blood. All receptors come from a woman aged 40 to 50 with active or convalescent COVID-19. The CDR3 runs from the conserved cysteine through the conserved F or W. Each record gives: J gene, D gene, clone size, V gene, CDR3 protein, CDR3 DNA. D genes are given only for firm matches. Some rows mark clone size as missing; the rest say once, few, many or name a class of expanded clone.

>TRBJ2-7|-|few|TRBV2
CASSEYRAYEQYF
TGTGCCAGCAGTGAGTACAGGGCCTACGAGCAGTACTTC
>TRBJ2-7|TRBD2|-|TRBV30
CAWSGIAGGNEQYF
TGTGCCTGGAGCGGGATAGCGGGGGGCAACGAGCAGTACTTC
>TRBJ2-5|-|-|TRBV5-6
CASSSPGSRAQYF
TGTGCCAGCAGCTCCCCAGGTTCGAGAGCCCAGTACTTC
>TRBJ2-3|TRBD1|-|TRBV7-8
CASSLGTGKGTDTQYF
TGTGCCAGCAGCTTAGGGACAGGGAAGGGGACAGATACGCAGTATTTT
>TRBJ1-2|-|few|TRBV18
CASSPSRQANYGYTF
TGTGCCAGCTCACCATCTCGACAGGCTAACTATGGCTACACCTTC
>TRBJ1-4|-|once|TRBV9
CASSPRQNTNEKLFF
TGTGCCAGCAGCCCACGACAGAATACTAATGAAAAACTGTTTTTT
>TRBJ2-5|-|-|TRBV5-6
CASSLSGVGETQYF
TGTGCCAGCAGCCTTTCAGGGGTGGGAGAGACCCAGTACTTC
>TRBJ1-2|TRBD1|few|TRBV6-5
CASSHGTGETGYTF
TGTGCCAGCAGTCACGGGACAGGGGAAACTGGCTACACCTTC
>TRBJ2-7|-|-|TRBV5-1
CASSFGQGGHEQYF
-
>TRBJ2-5|TRBD1|-|TRBV3-1/TRBV3-2
CASCSTGGETQYF
TGTGCCAGCTGTTCGACAGGGGGAGAGACCCAGTACTTC
>TRBJ2-3|-|-|TRBV5-1
CASSLVGEDTQYF
TGCGCCAGCAGCTTGGTAGGGGAAGATACGCAGTATTTT
>TRBJ1-6|-|-|TRBV5-1
CASSLALTDSPLHF
TGCGCCAGCAGCTTGGCCCTGACTGATTCACCCCTCCACTTT
>TRBJ1-1|TRBD1|-|TRBV5-1
CASSRGQGIEAFF
TGCGCCAGCAGCCGCGGACAGGGCATTGAAGCTTTCTTT
>TRBJ1-2|-|-|TRBV30
CAWTPSGHSAYGYTF
TGTGCCTGGACCCCCTCGGGACATTCAGCCTATGGCTACACCTTC
>TRBJ2-3|-|-|TRBV2
CASSESEGGGYSTQYF
TGTGCCAGCAGTGAATCAGAGGGAGGAGGATACAGTACGCAGTATTTT
>TRBJ2-7|-|-|TRBV27
CASSPWDLAYEQYF
TGTGCCAGCAGTCCCTGGGACTTGGCCTACGAGCAGTACTTC
>TRBJ1-4|-|-|TRBV19
CASSISPTTNEKLFF
TGTGCCAGTAGTATATCCCCTACAACTAATGAAAAACTGTTTTTT
>TRBJ2-7|TRBD1|-|TRBV18
CASSPGTGMRSSYEQYF
TGTGCCAGCTCACCCGGGACAGGGATGCGCAGTTCCTACGAGCAGTACTTC
>TRBJ1-5|TRBD1|-|TRBV19
CASSINRGGNQPQHF
TGTGCCAGTAGTATAAACAGGGGGGGCAATCAGCCCCAGCATTTT
>TRBJ2-1|-|few|TRBV4-1
CASSQGADYPPPNEQFF
TGCGCCAGCAGCCAAGGGGCCGACTACCCCCCGCCCAATGAGCAGTTCTTC
>TRBJ1-2|TRBD1|-|TRBV5-6
CASSPDRANYYGYTF
TGTGCCAGCAGTCCGGACAGGGCTAACTACTATGGCTACACCTTC
>TRBJ1-4|TRBD1|-|TRBV6-5
CASSSGQGNEKLFF
TGTGCCAGCAGTTCGGGACAGGGGAATGAAAAACTGTTTTTT
>TRBJ1-5|-|few|TRBV25-1
CASSESSQPQHF
TGTGCCAGCAGTGAATCGAGTCAGCCCCAGCATTTT
>TRBJ1-6|TRBD1|-|TRBV5-1
CASSFSGTGGDNSPLHF
TGCGCCAGCAGCTTCAGCGGGACAGGGGGAGATAATTCACCCCTCCACTTT
>TRBJ1-1|-|few|TRBV29-1
CSVERERNTEAFF
TGCAGCGTTGAGCGGGAGCGGAACACTGAAGCTTTCTTT
>TRBJ2-1|TRBD2|few|TRBV3-1/TRBV3-2
CASSHSGEGYNEQFF
TGTGCCAGCAGCCACTCGGGGGAGGGCTACAATGAGCAGTTCTTC
>TRBJ1-2|TRBD1|-|TRBV5-1
CASSLQTGGGGYTF
TGCGCCAGCAGCCTTCAGACAGGGGGCGGTGGCTACACCTTC
>TRBJ2-7|-|-|TRBV18
CASSPRSSYEQYF
TGTGCCAGCTCACCGAGAAGCTCCTACGAGCAGTACTTC
>TRBJ2-7|TRBD1|-|TRBV7-9
CASSGSRDRGLGQYF
TGTGCCAGCAGCGGGAGCCGGGACAGGGGGCTTGGGCAGTACTTC
>TRBJ1-1|-|-|TRBV28
CASRASSSASGRGAFF
TGTGCCAGCAGGGCGAGTTCATCGGCATCGGGTCGTGGGGCTTTCTTT
>TRBJ1-1|-|-|TRBV11-3
CASSLHRGEAFF
TGTGCCAGCAGCCTACACCGGGGTGAAGCTTTCTTT
>TRBJ1-4|-|-|TRBV7-6
CASSLGAVNEKLFF
TGTGCCAGCAGCTTAGGTGCGGTGAATGAAAAACTGTTTTTT
>TRBJ1-2|TRBD1|-|TRBV19
CASSGRGVYGYTF
TGTGCCAGTAGTGGCAGGGGGGTCTATGGCTACACCTTC
>TRBJ2-1|TRBD2|once|TRBV7-2
CASSRRTSGNNEQFF
TGTGCCAGCAGCCGTAGGACTAGCGGGAATAATGAGCAGTTCTTC
>TRBJ2-7|-|-|TRBV5-1
CASSLETGSYEQYF
TGCGCCAGCAGCTTGGAGACAGGCTCCTACGAGCAGTACTTC
>TRBJ1-2|-|-|TRBV9
CASSPGGGEGYTF
TGTGCCAGCAGCCCGGGGGGGGGTGAGGGCTACACCTTC
>TRBJ2-7|TRBD1|-|TRBV29-1
CSVEDLRTGGPYEQYF
TGCAGCGTTGAAGATCTTAGGACAGGGGGACCCTACGAGCAGTACTTC
>TRBJ1-1|-|-|TRBV29-1
CSALTLNTEAFF
TGCAGCGCCTTGACACTTAACACTGAAGCTTTCTTT
>TRBJ1-4|-|-|TRBV7-9
CASSLKQGRGEKLFF
TGTGCCAGCAGCCTAAAGCAGGGGAGGGGTGAAAAACTGTTTTTT
>TRBJ1-3|-|-|TRBV27
CASSLTGPRGGNTIYF
TGTGCCAGCAGTTTGACAGGTCCCAGAGGAGGAAACACCATATATTTT
>TRBJ2-3|TRBD2|-|TRBV28
CASSLWGGDTQYF
TGTGCCAGCAGTTTATGGGGGGGGGATACGCAGTATTTT
>TRBJ1-2|TRBD1|-|TRBV29-1
CSVGIRDRGGYGYTF
TGCAGCGTTGGAATCCGGGACAGGGGCGGCTATGGCTACACCTTC
>TRBJ2-2|-|-|TRBV9
CASSGLLGPGELFF
TGTGCCAGCAGCGGCCTGTTGGGGCCCGGGGAGCTGTTTTTT
>TRBJ2-1|TRBD2|-|TRBV4-3
CASSRGLAGPLRRNEQFF
TGCGCCAGCAGCCGAGGACTAGCGGGACCCCTCCGGCGGAATGAGCAGTTCTTC
>TRBJ1-4|-|-|TRBV4-3
CASSQREATNEKLFF
TGCGCCAGCAGCCAAAGAGAGGCAACTAATGAAAAACTGTTTTTT
>TRBJ2-1|TRBD2|-|TRBV6-5
CATGLEGYNEQFF
TGTGCCACGGGACTAGAGGGGTACAATGAGCAGTTCTTC